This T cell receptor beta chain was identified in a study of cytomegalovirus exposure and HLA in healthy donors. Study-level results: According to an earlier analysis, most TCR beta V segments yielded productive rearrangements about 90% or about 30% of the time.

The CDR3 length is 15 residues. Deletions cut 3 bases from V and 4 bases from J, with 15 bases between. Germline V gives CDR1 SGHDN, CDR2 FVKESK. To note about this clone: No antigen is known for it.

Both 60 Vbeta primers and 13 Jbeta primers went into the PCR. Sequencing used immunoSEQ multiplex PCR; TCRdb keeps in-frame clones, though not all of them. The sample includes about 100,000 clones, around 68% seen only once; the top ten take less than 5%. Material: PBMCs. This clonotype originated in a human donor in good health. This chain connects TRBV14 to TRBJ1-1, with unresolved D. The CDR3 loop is CASSQRRGIRTEAFF. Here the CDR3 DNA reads TGTGCCAGCAGCCAGCGGCGGGGTATCCGCACTGAAGCTTTCTTT.